This TCR beta chain came from a study of shared clonotypes between healthy human individuals. CDR3 length: 12 residues. Germline CDR1 MNHEY, CDR2 SVGAGI. The V end lost 8 bases, the J end lost 0 bases, and 7 bases lay between the germline ends. Researchers ran the assay at a deep level. For every subset, genomic DNA was evenly distributed across several immunoSEQ plates. Measured with immunoSEQ multiplex PCR; TCRdb has only the in-frame clones, and not every one. The sample has more than 900,000 clones; about four fifths are singletons. The sequence derives from a young man in good health. Some clones in this sample may be carry-over from other donors' samples. The sample comprised memory CD4+ T cells from PBMCs. The subset: CD45RA-negative fraction. This sequence joins TRBV6-5 and TRBJ1-2, with D tentatively TRBD1 (5 bases). The CDR3 here is CASGDANYGYTF. The CDR3 coding sequence is TGTGCCAGCGGGGACGCTAACTATGGCTACACCTTC.